One sample yielded the 12 T cell receptor beta chains listed below, sequenced in a study of cytomegalovirus exposure and HLA in healthy donors. PCR employed 60 Vbeta and 13 Jbeta primers. Only in-frame clones appear in the TCRdb table, and some are missing; sequencing was by immunoSEQ multiplex PCR. The table records under 200,000 clones, approximately 77% of them present only once. Sequenced material: PBMCs. These receptors all stem from a man aged 45-60 years in good health and CMV-seropositive.

The chain combines TRBV5-1 with TRBJ1-6, with TRBD1 matching 10 bases. CDR1 and CDR2 from the germline V gene are SGHRS and YFSETQ. The CDR3 runs to 15 residues. The ends lost 4 bases at V and 7 bases at J; junction bases unmatched: 5. The CDR3: CASSVPGQGNSPLHF. The CDR3 region has the DNA TGCGCCAGCAGCGTTCCGGGACAGGGGAATTCACCCCTCCACTTT.

The chain recombines TRBV2 with TRBJ2-3, with TRBD1 as a possible D gene (6 bases). V was shortened by 7 bases and J by 2 bases, with 19 bases between the two germline ends. This CDR3 comprises 16 residues. Germline V gene lookup returns CDR1 SNHLY and CDR2 FYNNEI. CDR3 bases: TGTGCCAGCACCCCAGGGGTCATCAGGGACACAGATACGCAGTATTTT. It yields the protein CASTPGVIRDTDTQYF.

J is TRBJ1-1 and V is TRBV5-4, with D perhaps matching TRBD1 (5 bases). The CDR3 sequence is 16 residues long. Germline loops: CDR1 SGHNT, CDR2 YYREEE (reference sequence). Deletions cut 4 bases from V and 1 base from J, with 17 bases between. CDR3 sequence (DNA): TGTGCCAGCAGCCCCGTAAGGGGAGGAGAGAACACTGAAGCTTTCTTT. Protein product: CASSPVRGGENTEAFF.

The V call is TRBV7-9, the J call TRBJ2-3, with D tentatively TRBD1 (5 bases). V lost 5 bases, J lost 3 bases, and 9 bases lay in between. The CDR3 is 13 residues long. Germline V CDR1 and CDR2: SEHNR, FQNEAQ (reference sequence). The CDR3 spells CASSAQGTDTQYF. CDR3 in DNA: TGTGCCAGCAGCGCCCAGGGAACAGATACGCAGTATTTT. Full variable domain (remainder filled in from reference TRBV7-9 and TRBJ2-3): DTGVSQNPRHKITKRGQNVTFRCDPISEHNRLYWYRQTLGQGPEFLTYFQNEAQLEKSRLLSDRFSAERPKGSFSTLEIQRTEQGDSAMYLCASSAQGTDTQYFGPGTRLTVL.

The chain links TRBV5-1 to TRBJ2-5; 7 bases map to TRBD1. Germline loops: CDR1 SGHRS, CDR2 YFSETQ. V lost 2 bases and J lost 2; bases outside the gene matches: 6. The CDR3 runs 15 residues. The CDR3 sequence is CASSFSPGQQETQYF. Written as DNA, the CDR3 is TGCGCCAGCAGCTTCAGCCCGGGACAGCAAGAGACCCAGTACTTC.

The chain has TRBV4-1 and TRBJ1-1; TRBD1 aligns across 9 bases. V was pared by 3 bases and J by 2 bases, with 4 bases of the junction left unmatched. Germline lookup yields CDR1 MGHRA and CDR2 YSYEKL. The CDR3 consists of 15 residues. CDR3 coding DNA: TGCGCCAGCAGCCATCGGACAGGGGTTAACACTGAAGCTTTCTTT. Its protein is CASSHRTGVNTEAFF.

CDR3 coding DNA: TGTGCCAGCTCACCGGAGGAGACCCAGTACTTC. Residues: CASSPEETQYF. The chain is built from TRBV18 and TRBJ2-5; no firm D call. This CDR3 is 11 amino acids long. V lost 3 bases, J lost 5 bases, and 4 bases lay in between. CDR1 KGHSH and CDR2 LQKENI come from the germline V gene.

V and J are TRBV2 and TRBJ2-5; 7 bases match TRBD1. In germline, CDR1 is SNHLY, CDR2 FYNNEI. V shed 3 bases and J 2 bases; nucleotides not matched to a gene: 6. This CDR3 region has 15 residues. This CDR3 reads CASSDVGTAQETQYF. The CDR3 DNA is TGTGCCAGCAGTGATGTAGGGACAGCGCAAGAGACCCAGTACTTC.

This clone has only a few counts. The junction and the germline gene differ at one end; a read error may be behind it. This chain links TRBV7-7 with TRBJ2-5; TRBD2 is a possible D gene (6 bases). Looked up from germline, CDR1 is SSHAT and CDR2 is FNYEAQ (reference sequence). The CDR3 spans 15 residues. CDR3 sequence reads: CASSLTWDSRQPQYF. CDR3 in DNA: TGTGCTAGCAGCTTAACGTGGGACTCTAGACAGCCCCAGTACTTC.

This rearrangement joins TRBV4-3 to TRBJ2-7, with 8 bases identical to TRBD1. This CDR3 is 13 amino acids long. Germline V lookup: CDR1 LGHNA, CDR2 YSLEER. The V segment lost 4 bases and the J segment 4 bases; nucleotides outside the gene matches: 3. The CDR3 nucleotides read TGCGCCAGCAGCCCCAGACAGGGGTACGAGCAGTACTTC. This codes for CASSPRQGYEQYF.

The V gene is TRBV27, the J gene TRBJ1-1, with TRBD1 identical over 7 bases. Germline V gene sequence: CDR1 MNHEY, CDR2 SMNVEV (reference sequence). The CDR3 loop spans 17 amino acids. V was clipped by 0 bases and J by 0 bases; unmatched bases: 7. This CDR3 reads CASSLSRTGQLNTEAFF. The CDR3 bases are TGTGCCAGCAGTTTATCGAGAACGGGACAGCTGAACACTGAAGCTTTCTTT.

V is TRBV6-1 and J is TRBJ2-5; 7 bases line up with TRBD2. The DNA end is more similar to TRBJ2-7, so the J call may be wrong. The CDR3 covers 13 residues. Per germline, CDR1 MNHNS and CDR2 SASEGT. CDR3 amino acids: CASSERGVHEQYF. As DNA, the CDR3 is TGTGCCAGCAGTGAACGGGGGGTCCACGAGCAGTACTTC.